A selection of T cell receptor beta chains follows, all from one sample in a study of blood T cell repertoires in COVID-19. Assay used: immunoSEQ multiplex PCR; TCRdb lists only in-frame clones, some missing. The sample consists of fewer than 200,000 clones, 65% to 85% of them appearing once. Sequencing was performed on PBMCs or T cells enriched from blood (not recorded which). Receptors were obtained from a woman between 35 and 50 years old with acute COVID-19. Each CDR3 is given with its conserved first and last residue. The D gene is left open where the match is weak. For some rows the clone size is stated as once, few or many, or as a class when expanded; others skip it.

V	size	D	J	CDR3	DNA
TRBV18	NA	NA	TRBJ1-2	CASSPRPEDYTF	TGTGCCAGCTCACCTCGCCCGGAGGACTACACCTTC
TRBV7-3	NA	TRBD1	TRBJ2-3	CASSPTGTGVTDTQYF	TGTGCCAGCAGCCCAACGGGGACAGGGGTCACAGATACGCAGTATTTT
TRBV12-3/TRBV12-4	NA	NA	TRBJ1-2	CASSLGHNYGYTF	TGTGCCAGCAGTTTGGGACATAACTATGGCTACACCTTC
TRBV6-6	NA	TRBD2	TRBJ2-1	CASRLADSYNEQFF	TGTGCCAGCAGACTAGCGGACTCCTACAATGAGCAGTTCTTC
TRBV27	NA	NA	TRBJ1-2	CASSLSGRGSYGYTF	TGTGCCAGCAGTTTATCAGGTAGAGGGTCCTATGGCTACACCTTC
TRBV5-4	NA	NA	TRBJ1-1	CASSLQGVRTEAFF	TGTGCCAGCAGCTTGCAAGGGGTGCGCACTGAAGCTTTCTTT
TRBV11-2	NA	NA	TRBJ2-1	CASSPGVYNEQFF	TGTGCCAGCAGCCCAGGGGTCTACAATGAGCAGTTCTTC
TRBV6-1	once	TRBD2	TRBJ2-2	CASSSGGEITGELFF	TGTGCCAGCAGTTCCGGGGGGGAGATCACCGGGGAGCTGTTTTTT
TRBV18	NA	NA	TRBJ1-3	CASSPGRISGNTIYF	TGTGCCAGCTCACCAGGGAGGATTTCTGGAAACACCATATATTTT
TRBV9	NA	NA	TRBJ2-3	CASSGDGTSTDTQYF	TGTGCCAGCAGCGGAGACGGGACTAGCACAGATACGCAGTATTTT
TRBV7-2	once	TRBD2	TRBJ2-1	CASSPTSGGGNEQFF	TGTGCCAGCAGCCCGACTAGCGGGGGGGGCAATGAGCAGTTCTTC
TRBV4-1	NA	NA	TRBJ2-5	CASSQDVRETQYF	TGCGCCAGCAGCCAAGATGTGAGGGAGACCCAGTACTTC
TRBV7-2	few	TRBD1	TRBJ1-5	CASSLSGGQPQHF	TGTGCCAGCAGCTTATCAGGGGGTCAGCCCCAGCATTTT
TRBV29-1	NA	NA	TRBJ2-2	CSIGGGLGRELFF	TGCAGCATTGGGGGCGGTCTTGGAAGGGAGCTGTTTTTT